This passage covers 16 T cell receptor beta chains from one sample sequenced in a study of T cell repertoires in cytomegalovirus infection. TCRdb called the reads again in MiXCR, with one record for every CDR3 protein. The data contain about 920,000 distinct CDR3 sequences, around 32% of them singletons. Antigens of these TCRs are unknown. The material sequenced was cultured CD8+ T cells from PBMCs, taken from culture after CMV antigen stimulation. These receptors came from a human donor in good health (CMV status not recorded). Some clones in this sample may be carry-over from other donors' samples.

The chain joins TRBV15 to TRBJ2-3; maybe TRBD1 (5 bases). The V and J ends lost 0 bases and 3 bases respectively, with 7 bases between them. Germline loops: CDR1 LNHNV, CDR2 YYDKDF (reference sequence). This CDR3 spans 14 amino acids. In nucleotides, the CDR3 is TGTGCCACCAGCAGAGATCCAGGGACAGATACGCAGTATTTT. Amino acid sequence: CATSRDPGTDTQYF. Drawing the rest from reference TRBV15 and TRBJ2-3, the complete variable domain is DAMVIQNPRYQVTQFGKPVTLSCSQTLNHNVMYWYQQKSSQAPKLLFHYYDKDFNNEADTPDNFQSRRPNTSFCFLDIRSPGLGDTAMYLCATSRDPGTDTQYFGPGTRLTVL.

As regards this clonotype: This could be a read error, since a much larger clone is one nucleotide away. The CDR3 DNA is TGTGCCAGCAACATCTTAGCAGGGGAGGGCAATCAGCCCCAGCATTTT. Its translation: CASNILAGEGNQPQHF. The chain joins TRBV7-9 to TRBJ1-5, with D possibly matching TRBD1 (6 bases). Trimming shortened V by 7 bases and J by 2 bases, and 18 bases separated the two germline ends. CDR1 is SEHNR, CDR2 FQNEAQ, per germline (reference sequence). The CDR3 spans 16 residues. The entire variable domain, with the rest obtained from reference TRBV7-9 and TRBJ1-5, is as follows: DTGVSQNPRHKITKRGQNVTFRCDPISEHNRLYWYRQTLGQGPEFLTYFQNEAQLEKSRLLSDRFSAERPKGSFSTLEIQRTEQGDSAMYLCASNILAGEGNQPQHFGDGTRLSIL.

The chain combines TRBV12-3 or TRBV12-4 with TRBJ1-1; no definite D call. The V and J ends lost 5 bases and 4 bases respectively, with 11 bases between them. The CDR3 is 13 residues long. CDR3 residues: CASSTNRITEAFF. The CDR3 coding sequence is TGTGCCAGCAGTACCAACAGAATCACTGAAGCTTTCTTT.

The CDR3 region is CASSDPGMSQPQHF. The CDR3 DNA sequence: TGTGCCAGCAGCGACCCGGGGATGAGTCAGCCCCAGCATTTT. This chain uses TRBV7-6 with TRBJ1-5; the D is unclear. V was trimmed by 5 bases and J by 6 bases, leaving 14 bases between them. Germline CDR1 SGHVS, CDR2 FNYEAQ. This CDR3 spans 14 amino acids. The variable domain in full, completed from reference TRBV7-6 and TRBJ1-5, reads GAGVSQSPRYKVTKRGQDVALRCDPISGHVSLYWYRQALGQGPEFLTYFNYEAQQDKSGLPNDRFSAERPEGSISTLTIQRTEQRDSAMYRCASSDPGMSQPQHFGDGTRLSIL.

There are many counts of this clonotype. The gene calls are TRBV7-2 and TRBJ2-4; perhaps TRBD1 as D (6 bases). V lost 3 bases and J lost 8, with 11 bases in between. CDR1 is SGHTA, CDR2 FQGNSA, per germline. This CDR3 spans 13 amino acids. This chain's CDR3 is CASSFGGEYIQYF. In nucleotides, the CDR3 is TGTGCCAGCAGCTTTGGGGGCGAGTACATTCAGTACTTC.

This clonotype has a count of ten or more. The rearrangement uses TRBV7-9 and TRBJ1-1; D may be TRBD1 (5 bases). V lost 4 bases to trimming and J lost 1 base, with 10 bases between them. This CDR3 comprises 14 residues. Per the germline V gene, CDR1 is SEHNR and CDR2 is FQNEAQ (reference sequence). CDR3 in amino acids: CASSSPGRNTEAFF. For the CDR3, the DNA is TGTGCCAGCAGCTCGCCAGGGCGGAACACTGAAGCTTTCTTT.

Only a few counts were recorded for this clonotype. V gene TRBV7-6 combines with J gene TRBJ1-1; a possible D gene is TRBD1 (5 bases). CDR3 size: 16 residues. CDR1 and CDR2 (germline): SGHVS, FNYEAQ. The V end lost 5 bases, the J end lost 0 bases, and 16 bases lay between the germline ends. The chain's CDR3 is CASSHFRGGVNTEAFF. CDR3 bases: TGTGCCAGCAGCCATTTCCGGGGAGGGGTGAACACTGAAGCTTTCTTT.

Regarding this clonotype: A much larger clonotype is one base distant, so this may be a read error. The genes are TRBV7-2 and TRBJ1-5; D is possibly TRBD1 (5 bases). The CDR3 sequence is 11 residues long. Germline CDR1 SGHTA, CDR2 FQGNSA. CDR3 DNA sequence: TGTGTCAGCGGCCGGGGGGAGTCCCAGCATTTT. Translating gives CVSGRGESQHF.

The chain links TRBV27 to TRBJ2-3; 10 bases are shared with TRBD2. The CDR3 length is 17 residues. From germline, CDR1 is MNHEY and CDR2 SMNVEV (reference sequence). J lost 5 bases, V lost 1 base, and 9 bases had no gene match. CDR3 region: CASSLWGLAGEQDTQYF. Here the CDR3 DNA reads TGTGCCAGCAGTTTATGGGGGCTAGCGGGGGAACAAGATACGCAGTATTTT.

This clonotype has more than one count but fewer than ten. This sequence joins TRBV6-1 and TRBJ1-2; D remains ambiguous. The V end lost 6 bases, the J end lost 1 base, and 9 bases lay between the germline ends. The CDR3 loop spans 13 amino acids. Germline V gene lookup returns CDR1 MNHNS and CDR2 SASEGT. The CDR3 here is CASRELYNYGYTF. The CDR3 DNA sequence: TGTGCCAGCAGGGAGTTATATAACTATGGCTACACCTTC.

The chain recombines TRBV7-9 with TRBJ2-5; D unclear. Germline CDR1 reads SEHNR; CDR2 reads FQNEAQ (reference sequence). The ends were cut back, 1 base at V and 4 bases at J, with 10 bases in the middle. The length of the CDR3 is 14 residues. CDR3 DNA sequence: TGTGCCAGCAGCTTAGTTTCTAGTATAGAGACCCAGTACTTC. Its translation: CASSLVSSIETQYF.

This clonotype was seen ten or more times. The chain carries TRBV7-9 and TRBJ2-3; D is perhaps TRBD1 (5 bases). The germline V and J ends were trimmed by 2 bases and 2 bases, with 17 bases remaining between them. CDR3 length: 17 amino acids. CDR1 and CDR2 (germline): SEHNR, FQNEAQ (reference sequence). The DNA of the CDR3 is TGTGCCAGCAGCTTACTAGACAGCGTATCTGTCACAGATACGCAGTATTTT. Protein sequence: CASSLLDSVSVTDTQYF.

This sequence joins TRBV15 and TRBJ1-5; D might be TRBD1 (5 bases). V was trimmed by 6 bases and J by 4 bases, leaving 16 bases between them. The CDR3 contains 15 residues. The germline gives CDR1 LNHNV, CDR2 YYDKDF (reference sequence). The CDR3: CATSEPRTPNQPQHF. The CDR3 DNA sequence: TGTGCCACCAGTGAACCAAGGACACCGAATCAGCCCCAGCATTTT.

The CDR3 loop is CASAPRLAAEQFF. The CDR3 DNA follows: TGCGCCAGCGCGCCTAGACTAGCAGCTGAGCAGTTCTTC. The chain employs TRBV4-3 and TRBJ2-1; 7 bases are a match to TRBD2. The CDR3 has 13 amino acids. The V gene's germline CDR1 is LGHNA and CDR2 YSLEER. Trimming took 8 bases from V and 9 from J; bases not matched to a gene: 10.

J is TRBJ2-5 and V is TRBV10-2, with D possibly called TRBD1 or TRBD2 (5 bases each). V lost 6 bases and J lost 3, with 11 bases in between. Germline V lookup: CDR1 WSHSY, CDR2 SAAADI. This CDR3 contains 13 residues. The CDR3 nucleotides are TGCGCCAGCAGCAGGGAGTACAAAGAGACCCAGTACTTC. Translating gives CASSREYKETQYF.

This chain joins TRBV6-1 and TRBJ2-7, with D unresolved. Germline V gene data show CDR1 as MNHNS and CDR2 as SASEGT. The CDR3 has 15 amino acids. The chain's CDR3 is CASSQSRSPSSEQYV. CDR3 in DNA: TGTGCCAGCAGTCAGTCGCGCTCACCCTCCTCCGAGCAGTACGTC.